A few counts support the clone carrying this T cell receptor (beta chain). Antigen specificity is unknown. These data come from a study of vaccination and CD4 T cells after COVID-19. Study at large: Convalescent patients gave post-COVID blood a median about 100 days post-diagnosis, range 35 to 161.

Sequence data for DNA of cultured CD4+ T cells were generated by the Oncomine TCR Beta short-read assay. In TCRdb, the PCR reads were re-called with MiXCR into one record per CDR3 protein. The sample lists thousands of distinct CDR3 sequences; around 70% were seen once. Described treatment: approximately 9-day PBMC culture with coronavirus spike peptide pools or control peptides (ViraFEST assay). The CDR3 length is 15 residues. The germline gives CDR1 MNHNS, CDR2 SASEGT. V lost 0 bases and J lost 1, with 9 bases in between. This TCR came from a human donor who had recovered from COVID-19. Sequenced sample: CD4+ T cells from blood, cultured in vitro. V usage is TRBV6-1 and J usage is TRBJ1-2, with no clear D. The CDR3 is CASSEALWLNYGYTF. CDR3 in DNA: TGTGCCAGCAGTGAAGCGCTATGGCTTAACTATGGCTACACCTTC.